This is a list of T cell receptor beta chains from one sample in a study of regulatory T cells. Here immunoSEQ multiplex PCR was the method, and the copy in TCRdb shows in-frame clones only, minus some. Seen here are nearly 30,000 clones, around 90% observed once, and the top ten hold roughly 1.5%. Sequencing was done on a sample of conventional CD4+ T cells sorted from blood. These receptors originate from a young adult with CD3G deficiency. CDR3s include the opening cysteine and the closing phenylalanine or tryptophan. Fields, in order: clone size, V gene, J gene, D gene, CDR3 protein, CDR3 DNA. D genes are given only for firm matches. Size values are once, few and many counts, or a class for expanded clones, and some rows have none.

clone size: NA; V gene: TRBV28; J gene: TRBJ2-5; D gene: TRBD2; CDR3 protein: CASRAGAETQYF; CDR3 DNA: TGTGCCAGCAGGGCGGGAGCAGAGACCCAGTACTTC
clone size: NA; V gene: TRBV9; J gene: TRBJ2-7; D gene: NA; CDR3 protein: CASSVAGSAYEQYF; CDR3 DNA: TGTGCCAGCAGCGTAGCTGGTTCGGCGTACGAGCAGTACTTC
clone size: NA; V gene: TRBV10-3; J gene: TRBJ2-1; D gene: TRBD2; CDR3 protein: CAISGTRSFGAEQFF; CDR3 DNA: TGTGCCATCAGTGGGACTAGAAGTTTCGGGGCTGAGCAGTTCTTC
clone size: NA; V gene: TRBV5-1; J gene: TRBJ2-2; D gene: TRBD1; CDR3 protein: CASSQGTGTGELFF; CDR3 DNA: TGCGCCAGCAGTCAGGGGACAGGGACCGGGGAGCTGTTTTTT
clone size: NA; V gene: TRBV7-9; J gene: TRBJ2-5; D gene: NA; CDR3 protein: CASSLAYGRRVQETQYF; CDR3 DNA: TGTGCCAGCAGCTTAGCGTATGGGCGAAGGGTCCAAGAGACCCAGTACTTC
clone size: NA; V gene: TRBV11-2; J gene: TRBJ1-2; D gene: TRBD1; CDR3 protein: CASSRTGFGYTF; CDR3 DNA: TGTGCCAGCAGCCGGACAGGGTTTGGCTACACCTTC
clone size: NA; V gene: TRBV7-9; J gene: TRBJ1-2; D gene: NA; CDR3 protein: CASSSPRNLVYGYTF; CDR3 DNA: TGTGCCAGCAGCTCCCCGAGGAATCTTGTTTATGGCTACACCTTC
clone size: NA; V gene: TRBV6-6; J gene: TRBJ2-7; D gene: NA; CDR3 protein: CASRLEGTYEQYF; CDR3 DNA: TGTGCCAGCAGACTCGAGGGGACCTACGAGCAGTACTTC
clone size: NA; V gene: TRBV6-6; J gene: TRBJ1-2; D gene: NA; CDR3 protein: CASSTFTGSYGYTF; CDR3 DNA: TGTGCCAGCAGTACGTTCACAGGGAGCTATGGCTACACCTTC
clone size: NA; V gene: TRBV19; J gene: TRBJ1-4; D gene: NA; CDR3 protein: CASRTETVYNEKLFF; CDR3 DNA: TGTGCCAGTAGAACGGAGACAGTTTATAATGAAAAACTGTTTTTT
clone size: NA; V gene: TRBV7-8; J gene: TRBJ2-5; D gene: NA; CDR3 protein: CASSLARETQYF; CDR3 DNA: TGTGCCAGCAGCTTAGCCCGGGAGACCCAGTACTTC
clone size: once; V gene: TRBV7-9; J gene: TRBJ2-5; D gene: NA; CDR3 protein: CASSRGMAVGETQYF; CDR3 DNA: TGTGCCAGCAGCCGAGGCATGGCAGTAGGGGAGACCCAGTACTTC
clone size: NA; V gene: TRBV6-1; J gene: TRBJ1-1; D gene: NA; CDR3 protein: CASGRGASEAFF; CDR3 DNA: TGTGCCAGCGGAAGGGGGGCCTCTGAAGCTTTCTTT
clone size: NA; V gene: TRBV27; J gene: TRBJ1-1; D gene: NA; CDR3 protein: CASSFKARTEAFF; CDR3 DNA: TGTGCCAGCAGTTTTAAGGCACGCACTGAAGCTTTCTTT
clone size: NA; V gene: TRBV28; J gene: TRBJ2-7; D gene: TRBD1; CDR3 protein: CASSPLPGQGPTYEQYF; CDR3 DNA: TGTGCCAGCAGTCCCCTCCCGGGACAGGGTCCGACCTACGAGCAGTACTTC
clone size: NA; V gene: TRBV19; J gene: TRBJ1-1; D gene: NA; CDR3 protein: CASMAPPNTEAFF; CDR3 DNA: TGTGCCAGTATGGCCCCCCCGAACACTGAAGCTTTCTTT
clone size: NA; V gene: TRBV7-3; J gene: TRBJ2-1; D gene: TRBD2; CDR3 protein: CASSSTLARAYNEQFF; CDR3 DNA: TGTGCCAGCAGCTCGACACTAGCGCGGGCCTACAATGAGCAGTTCTTC
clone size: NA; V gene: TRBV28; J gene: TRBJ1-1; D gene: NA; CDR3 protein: CASSWGLQGTEAFF; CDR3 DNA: TGTGCCAGCAGTTGGGGACTGCAGGGCACTGAAGCTTTCTTT
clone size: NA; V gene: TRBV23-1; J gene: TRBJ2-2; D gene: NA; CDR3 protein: CASPRRANTGELFF; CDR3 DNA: TGCGCCAGCCCTCGCAGGGCGAACACCGGGGAGCTGTTTTTT
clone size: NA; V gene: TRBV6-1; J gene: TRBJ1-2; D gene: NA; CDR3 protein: CASRQGGYGYTF; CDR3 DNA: TGTGCCAGCAGGCAGGGAGGCTATGGCTACACCTTC
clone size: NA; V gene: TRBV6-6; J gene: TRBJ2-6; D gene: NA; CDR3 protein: CASSYSPHSGANVLTF; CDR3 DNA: TGTGCCAGCAGTTACTCCCCGCACTCTGGGGCCAACGTCCTGACTTTC
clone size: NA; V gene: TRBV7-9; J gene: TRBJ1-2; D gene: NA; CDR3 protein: CASSLRGGVDYGYTF; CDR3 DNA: TGTGCCAGCAGCCTGCGTGGGGGAGTTGACTATGGCTACACCTTC
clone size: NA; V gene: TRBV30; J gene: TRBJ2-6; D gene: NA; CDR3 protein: CACHRVFYSGANVLTF; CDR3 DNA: TGTGCCTGCCACAGGGTCTTCTACTCTGGGGCCAACGTCCTGACTTTC
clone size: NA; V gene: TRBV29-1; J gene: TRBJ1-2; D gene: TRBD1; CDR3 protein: CSVEEGTGPNYGYTF; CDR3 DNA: TGCAGCGTTGAAGAAGGGACAGGTCCCAACTATGGCTACACCTTC
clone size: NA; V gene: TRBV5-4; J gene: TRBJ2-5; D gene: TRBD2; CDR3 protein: CASSPEPTSGVETQYF; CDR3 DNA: TGTGCCAGCAGCCCCGAACCGACTAGCGGGGTAGAGACCCAGTACTTC
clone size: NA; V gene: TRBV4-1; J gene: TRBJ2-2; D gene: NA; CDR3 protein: CASSQAGRANTGELFF; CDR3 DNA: TGCGCCAGCAGCCAAGCGGGCCGCGCGAACACCGGGGAGCTGTTTTTT
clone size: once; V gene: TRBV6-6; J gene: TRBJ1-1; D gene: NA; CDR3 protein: CASSYSVSLGPIF; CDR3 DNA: TGTGCCAGCAGTTACTCCGTATCGTTAGGGCCTATCTTT
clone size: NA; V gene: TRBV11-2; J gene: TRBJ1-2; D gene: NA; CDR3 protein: CASSRDNNYGYTF; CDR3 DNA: TGTGCCAGCAGTCGTGACAATAACTATGGCTACACCTTC
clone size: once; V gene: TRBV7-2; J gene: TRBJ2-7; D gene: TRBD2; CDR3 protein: CASSSRPSGGYEQYF; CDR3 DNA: TGTGCCAGCAGCTCAAGGCCTAGCGGGGGGTACGAGCAGTACTTC
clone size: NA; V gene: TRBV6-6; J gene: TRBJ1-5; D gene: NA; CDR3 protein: CASSWGDTHQPQHF; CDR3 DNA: TGTGCCAGCAGTTGGGGGGATACGCATCAGCCCCAGCATTTT
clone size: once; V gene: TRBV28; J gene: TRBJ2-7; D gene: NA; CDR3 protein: CASSFYGGAQYF; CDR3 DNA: TGTGCCAGCAGTTTTTATGGGGGGGCGCAGTACTTC
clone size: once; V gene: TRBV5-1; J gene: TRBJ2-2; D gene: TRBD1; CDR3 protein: CASSLVMGQGRELFF; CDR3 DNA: TGCGCCAGCAGCTTGGTAATGGGACAGGGGCGAGAGCTGTTTTTT
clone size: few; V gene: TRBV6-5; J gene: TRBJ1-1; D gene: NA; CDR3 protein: CASSYSGRRGEAFF; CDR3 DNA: TGTGCCAGCAGTTACTCGGGGCGTCGGGGTGAAGCTTTCTTT
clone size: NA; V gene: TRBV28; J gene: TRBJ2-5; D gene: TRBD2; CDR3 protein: CASSPNIAGVETQYF; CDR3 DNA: TGTGCCAGCAGTCCTAACATAGCGGGGGTAGAGACCCAGTACTTC
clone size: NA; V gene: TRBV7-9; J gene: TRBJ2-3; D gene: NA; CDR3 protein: CASNGAGTDTQYF; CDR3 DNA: TGTGCCAGCAACGGGGCAGGGACAGATACGCAGTATTTT
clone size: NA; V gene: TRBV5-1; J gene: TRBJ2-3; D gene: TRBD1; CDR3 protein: CASSLGTGGPTDTQYF; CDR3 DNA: TGCGCCAGCAGCTTAGGGACAGGGGGTCCCACAGATACGCAGTATTTT
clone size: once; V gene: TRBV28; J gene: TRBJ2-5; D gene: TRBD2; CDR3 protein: CASSSRLAGLGETQYF; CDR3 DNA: TGTGCCAGCAGTTCCCGACTAGCGGGATTAGGAGAGACCCAGTACTTC
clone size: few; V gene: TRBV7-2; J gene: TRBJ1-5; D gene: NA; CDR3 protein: CASSLEGGRKPQHF; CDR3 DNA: TGTGCCAGCAGCTTAGAGGGGGGACGTAAGCCCCAGCATTTT
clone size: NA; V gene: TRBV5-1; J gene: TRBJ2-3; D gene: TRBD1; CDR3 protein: CASSPQGGRTDTQYF; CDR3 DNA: TGCGCCAGCAGCCCCCAAGGGGGCCGCACAGATACGCAGTATTTT
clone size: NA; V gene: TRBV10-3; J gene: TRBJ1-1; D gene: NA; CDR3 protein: CAISDFGGGSTEAFF; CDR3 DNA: TGTGCCATCAGTGATTTCGGGGGGGGAAGCACTGAAGCTTTCTTT
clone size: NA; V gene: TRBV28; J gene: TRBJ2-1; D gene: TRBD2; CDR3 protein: CATTLAGIHNEQFF; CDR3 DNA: TGTGCCACTACACTAGCGGGGATTCACAATGAGCAGTTCTTC
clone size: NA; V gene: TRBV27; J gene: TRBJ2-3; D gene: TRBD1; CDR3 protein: CASSFQQGNTQYF; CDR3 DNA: TGTGCCAGCAGTTTCCAACAGGGGAATACGCAGTATTTT
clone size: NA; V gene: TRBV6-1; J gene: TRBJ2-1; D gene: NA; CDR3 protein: CASRQANEQFF; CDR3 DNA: TGTGCCAGCAGACAAGCGAATGAGCAGTTCTTC
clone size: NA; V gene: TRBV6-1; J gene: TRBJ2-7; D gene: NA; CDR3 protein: CASTQDTRSSYEQYF; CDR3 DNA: TGTGCCAGCACCCAGGACACAAGGAGCTCCTACGAGCAGTACTTC
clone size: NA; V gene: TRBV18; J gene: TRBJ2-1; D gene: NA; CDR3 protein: CASSAGAYNEQFF; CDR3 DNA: TGTGCCAGCTCCGCCGGGGCCTACAATGAGCAGTTCTTC
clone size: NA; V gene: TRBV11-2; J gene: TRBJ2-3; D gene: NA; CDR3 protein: CASSLKRFSTSTDTQYF; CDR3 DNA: TGTGCCAGCAGCCTAAAGAGATTCTCTACTAGCACAGATACGCAGTATTTT
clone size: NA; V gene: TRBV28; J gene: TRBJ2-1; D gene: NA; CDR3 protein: CASSLAWGSSSYNEQFF; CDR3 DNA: TGTGCCAGCAGTTTAGCCTGGGGGTCTAGCTCCTACAATGAGCAGTTCTTC
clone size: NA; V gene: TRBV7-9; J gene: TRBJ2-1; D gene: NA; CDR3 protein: CASTSAAGANEQFF; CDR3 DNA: NA
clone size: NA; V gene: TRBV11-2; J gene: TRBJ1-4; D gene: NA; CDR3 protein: CASSLGPGAAGEKLFF; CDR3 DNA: TGTGCCAGCAGCTTGGGGCCAGGGGCTGCTGGTGAAAAACTGTTTTTT
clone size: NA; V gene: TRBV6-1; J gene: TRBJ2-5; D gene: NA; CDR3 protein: CASTRGWSETQYF; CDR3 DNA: TGTGCCAGCACTCGGGGCTGGAGCGAGACCCAGTACTTC
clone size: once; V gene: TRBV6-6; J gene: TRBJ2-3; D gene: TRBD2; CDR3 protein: CASSLGLAGGLDTQYF; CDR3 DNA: TGTGCCAGCAGCCTCGGACTAGCGGGAGGTTTGGATACGCAGTATTTT
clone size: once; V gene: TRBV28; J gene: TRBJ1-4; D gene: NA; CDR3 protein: CASSRGQRGKLFF; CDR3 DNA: TGTGCCAGCAGTCGAGGACAGCGAGGGAAACTGTTTTTT
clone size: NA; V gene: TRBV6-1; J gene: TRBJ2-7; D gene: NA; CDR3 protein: CASSEQGNGYEQYF; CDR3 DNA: TGTGCCAGCAGTGAGCAGGGAAACGGTTACGAGCAGTACTTC
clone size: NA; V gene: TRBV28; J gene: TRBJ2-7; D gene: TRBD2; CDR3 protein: CASSSQLAGYEQYF; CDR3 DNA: TGTGCCAGCAGTTCTCAACTAGCGGGATACGAGCAGTACTTC
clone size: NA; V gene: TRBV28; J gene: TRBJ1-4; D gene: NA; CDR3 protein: CASSFHGTNEKLFF; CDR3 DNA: TGTGCCAGCAGTTTCCACGGGACTAATGAAAAACTGTTTTTT